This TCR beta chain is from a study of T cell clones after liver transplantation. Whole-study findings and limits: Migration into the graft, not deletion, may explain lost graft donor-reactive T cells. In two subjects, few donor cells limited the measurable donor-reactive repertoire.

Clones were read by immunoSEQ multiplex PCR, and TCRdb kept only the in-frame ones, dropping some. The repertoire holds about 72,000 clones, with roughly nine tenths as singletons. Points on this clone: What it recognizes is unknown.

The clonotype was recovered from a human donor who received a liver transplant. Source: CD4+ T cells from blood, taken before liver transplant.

In nucleotides, the CDR3 is TGTGCCAGCAGCGAAGGGGGGACAGTGCTCTTGAAGACCCAGTACTTC. Its protein product is CASSEGGTVLLKTQYF. V is TRBV11-2 and J is TRBJ2-5, with D perhaps TRBD1 (7 bases). CDR1 SGHAT and CDR2 FQNNGV come from the germline V gene. V was pared by 5 bases and J by 6 bases, with 22 bases between. The CDR3 has 16 amino acids.